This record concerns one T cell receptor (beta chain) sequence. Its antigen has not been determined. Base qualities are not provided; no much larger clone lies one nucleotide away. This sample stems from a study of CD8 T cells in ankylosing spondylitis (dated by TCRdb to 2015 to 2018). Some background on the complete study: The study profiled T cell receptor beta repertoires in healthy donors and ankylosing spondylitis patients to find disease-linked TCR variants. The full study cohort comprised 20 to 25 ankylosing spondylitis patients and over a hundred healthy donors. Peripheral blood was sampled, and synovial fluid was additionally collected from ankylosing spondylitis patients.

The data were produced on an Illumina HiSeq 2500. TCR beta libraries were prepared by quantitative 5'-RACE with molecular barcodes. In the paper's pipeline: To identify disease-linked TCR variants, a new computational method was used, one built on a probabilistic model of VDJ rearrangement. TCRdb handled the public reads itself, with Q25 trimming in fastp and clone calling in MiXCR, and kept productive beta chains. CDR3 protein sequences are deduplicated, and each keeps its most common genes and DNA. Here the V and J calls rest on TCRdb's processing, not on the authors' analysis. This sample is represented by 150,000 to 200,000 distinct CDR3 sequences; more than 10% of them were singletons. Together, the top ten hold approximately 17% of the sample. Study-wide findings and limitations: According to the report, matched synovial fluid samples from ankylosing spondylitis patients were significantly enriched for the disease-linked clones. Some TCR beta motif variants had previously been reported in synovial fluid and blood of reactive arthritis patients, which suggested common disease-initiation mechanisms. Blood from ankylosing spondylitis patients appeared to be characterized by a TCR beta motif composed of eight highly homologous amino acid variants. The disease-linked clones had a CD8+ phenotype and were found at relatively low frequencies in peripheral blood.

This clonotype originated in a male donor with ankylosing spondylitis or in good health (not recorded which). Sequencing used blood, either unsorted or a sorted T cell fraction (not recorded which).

At the DNA level, the sequence is TGTGCCAGCAGCCAAACCGGGAGCCCTTACGAGCAGTACTTC. The resulting protein is CASSQTGSPYEQYF. The chain is encoded by TRBV12-3 or TRBV12-4 joined to TRBJ2-7; the D segment could be TRBD2, given 6 matching bases. V loses 6 bases of germline sequence and J loses 4 bases, and the interval between the two ends is 16 bases. The CDR3 holds 14 amino acids from the cysteine to the phenylalanine. Of all the DNA, just the CDR3 is kept, 42 bases in frame from base 1.